This T cell receptor (beta chain) came from a study of blood T cells in healthy people across ages. The use of a sample-barcoded 5' primer and a J-beta primer mix characterized a second PCR of 7 to 11 cycles. TCRdb analysed the 5' RACE reads with MiXCR anew, one entry per CDR3 protein. The sample records around 650,000 distinct CDR3 sequences, about 43% being singletons. For this clonotype: Antigen specificity is unknown.

Broader study findings: Total diversity from one million sequenced T cells was likely underestimated. Roughly linear declines in TCR beta diversity per million T cells occurred with age.

The specimen was blood. The clonotype was recovered from a man older than 75 in good health.

The CDR3 sequence is CASSSQTGSYEQYF. In nucleotides, the CDR3 is TGTGCCAGCAGCTCCCAGACAGGTTCCTACGAGCAGTACTTC. The V and J genes are TRBV7-2 and TRBJ2-7, with D possibly matching TRBD1 (6 bases). The CDR3 covers 14 residues. Germline lookup yields CDR1 SGHTA and CDR2 FQGNSA. V was clipped by 4 bases and J by 1 base, with 11 bases between them.